This T cell receptor (beta chain) was captured by sequencing in a study of blood T cell repertoires in COVID-19 (TCRdb year 2020). In terms of the full investigation: Samples covering the acute and convalescent phases of COVID-19 were provided by collaborators in the United States, Italy and Spain. The repertoires were made available in a free public database intended to serve as a resource for research on the immune response to SARS-CoV-2. Samples came from the ongoing ImmuneRACE study (first 160 participants) plus 1,254 subjects from 6 global collaborators. Sample metadata almost always included a de-identified subject ID, COVID-19 status, age in years and sex. Where HLA class I and class II types were available, the types were taken from metadata supplied by the sample provider, not from assay-based typing. Deeply sampled blood TCRbeta repertoires from subjects exposed to, actively infected with, or recovered from COVID-19 were included in the dataset. The prospective study material was composed of cDNA or gDNA derived from T cells, B-cell-depleted T cells, or PBMCs.

The paper's findings and limits, for the study overall: Clinical and demographic metadata were provided uncurated, with the amount varying by source and participant.

TCRbeta CDR3 regions were amplified from genomic DNA using the immunoSEQ Assay, a bias-controlled multiplex PCR. On the authors' methods: Within the assay, amplification of reference gene primers was used to estimate how many nucleated cells each sample contained. Sequence reads were collapsed and filtered to measure the absolute abundance of every unique TCRbeta CDR3 rearrangement. Productive Simpson clonality was computed per sample as the square root of Simpson's diversity index over productive rearrangements. Not all clones reach the TCRdb copy of this immuneACCESS table, which keeps in-frame sequences only. Checked studies attribute under half of the gap to unresolved V genes and leave the rest unexplained. V and J calls and clone size are copied from that table; D and trimming were computed from the DNA. Present in this sample are 200,000 to 300,000 clones, 84% of which were seen just once. 4.2% of the sample is held by the ten biggest clonotypes.

The collaborating institutions used their own protocols to collect whole blood in K2EDTA tubes. For TCRbeta analysis, collaborators shipped samples as frozen whole blood, isolated PBMCs, or DNA extracted from either of those sample types. This clone was observed a few times. The antigen it recognizes is unknown. It has no much larger one-base neighbor in the sample; base qualities were not kept. The TCR sequence derives from a man in his 60s with acute or convalescent COVID-19. The sample comprised peripheral blood.

The CDR3 in this case is CASLPPGTGNTEAFF. The DNA is TGTGCCAGCCTCCCGCCAGGGACAGGGAACACTGAAGCTTTCTTT. This chain joins TRBV19 to TRBJ1-1; TRBD1 agrees with 8 junctional bases. Here V drops 9 bases and J drops 1 base, and the junction holds 10 bases not matched to any gene. There are 15 amino acids in the CDR3, from cysteine to phenylalanine inclusive. Only the CDR3 portion is preserved as DNA: 45 bases, with reading frame beginning at the first base. For CDR1 and CDR2, the germline V gene (reference sequence) lists LNHDA and SQIVND.